Below, 14 T cell receptor beta chains from the same sample are listed, as sequenced in a study of PD-L1 blockade in urothelial cancer. Sample time point: pretreatment peripheral blood. Using immunoSEQ multiplex PCR, the repertoire was profiled, and TCRdb retains in-frame clones only, with some absent. The sample holds about 50,000 clones; 84% are singletons and the top ten take roughly 3.3%. This specimen was PBMCs, taken around atezolizumab (anti-PD-L1) treatment. Receptor source: a man between 70 and 80 years old with urothelial cancer.

This clone came up a few times. One junction end does not reproduce the germline sequence, and a read error may be involved. The chain uses TRBV4-1 and TRBJ2-3; TRBD2 agrees at 8 bases. The CDR3 sequence is 17 residues long. The germline V gene has CDR1 MGHRA and CDR2 YSYEKL. This CDR3 is CASSQALSEAGADTQYF. The DNA of the CDR3 is TGCGCCAGCAGTCAAGCCCTTTCAGAAGCGGGAGCGGATACGCAGTATTTT.

V usage is TRBV5-5 and J usage is TRBJ1-4; possible D gene TRBD1, 5 bases. The CDR3 extends over 15 amino acids. With 3 bases removed from V and 7 bases from J, the gap between germline ends came to 16 bases. CDR1 is SGHKS, CDR2 YYEKEE, per germline (reference sequence). CDR3 nucleotides: TGTGCCAGCAGCTCCGGGACTTTGAGGGGTGAAAAACTGTTTTTT. Its protein product is CASSSGTLRGEKLFF.

This chain connects TRBV28 to TRBJ2-4, with D possibly TRBD2 on 7 matching bases. This CDR3 has 14 residues. Trimming took 8 bases from V and 9 from J, leaving 20 bases between them. Germline CDR1 MDHEN, CDR2 SYDVKM. CDR3 in DNA: TGTGCCAGCGGTCTCGGGGGGCGAACGGGCATTCAGTACTTC. Translated: CASGLGGRTGIQYF.

The V and J genes are TRBV15 and TRBJ1-2, with D perhaps matching TRBD1 (6 bases). Germline V gene sequence: CDR1 LNHNV, CDR2 YYDKDF (reference sequence). The V gene lost 1 base and the J gene lost 3 bases, with 9 bases spanning the gap. This CDR3 has 14 residues. CDR3 DNA: TGTGCCACCAGCAGAGGTGGACAGCACTATGGCTACACCTTC. Its protein is CATSRGGQHYGYTF.

The gene calls are TRBV29-1 and TRBJ2-6, with D perhaps matching TRBD2 (5 bases). CDR1 and CDR2 from the germline V gene are SQVTM and ANQGSEA. The CDR3 covers 13 residues. V was cut by 6 bases and J by 4 bases, with 10 bases left in between. The CDR3, as DNA: TGCAGCGTCCCGGGCGGGGGGGCCAACGTCCTGACTTTC. This translates into CSVPGGGANVLTF. The variable domain in full, with the rest retrieved from reference TRBV29-1 and TRBJ2-6, is SAVISQKPSRDICQRGTSLTIQCQVDSQVTMMFWYRQQPGQSLTLIATANQGSEATYESGFVIDKFPISRPNLTFSTLTVSNMSPEDSSIYLCSVPGGGANVLTFGAGSRLTVL.

The genes are TRBV14 and TRBJ2-7; 14 positions agree with TRBD2. The CDR3 extends over 14 amino acids. Germline trimming cut 4 bases from V and 6 bases from J; bases unmatched to any gene: 2. Per the germline V gene, CDR1 is SGHDN and CDR2 is FVKESK. The CDR3: CASSRGLAGGEQYF. The CDR3 DNA is TGTGCCAGCAGCCGCGGACTAGCGGGAGGCGAGCAGTACTTC.

The chain joins TRBV7-2 to TRBJ2-2, with TRBD2 matching 9 bases. Germline V lookup: CDR1 SGHTA, CDR2 FQGNSA. The CDR3 extends over 17 amino acids. J was trimmed by 6 bases and V by 5 bases; bases with no gene match: 13. The CDR3 DNA follows: TGTGCCAGCAGCAAGGGGGGCGGGAGGGCCCTGGCCGGGGAGCTGTTTTTT. Its translation is CASSKGGGRALAGELFF.

This chain uses TRBV7-8 with TRBJ2-1, with D tentatively TRBD2 (5 bases). The germline V gene has CDR1 SGHVS and CDR2 FQNEAQ. The CDR3 sequence is 14 residues long. Trimming removed 3 bases at V and 5 bases at J, with 11 bases between. CDR3 nucleotide sequence: TGTGCCAGCAGCTTCTCTGACGGGGACAATGAGCAGTTCTTC. It specifies CASSFSDGDNEQFF.

This clone was seen a single time. CDR3 DNA: TGTGCCAGCAGTGGGGGGGACGGCTACACCTTC. It translates to CASSGGDGYTF. V gene TRBV25-1 combines with J gene TRBJ1-2; D perhaps matches TRBD1 (5 bases). CDR3 length: 11 amino acids. Between the trimmed V and J ends, which lost 4 bases and 8 bases, there was a span of 8 bases. Germline V gene sequence: CDR1 MGHDK, CDR2 SYGVNS.

This clone showed up just once. This chain links TRBV2 with TRBJ1-4; 9 bases are a match to TRBD1. The CDR3 has 15 residues. J was trimmed by 7 bases and V by 3 bases; bases with no gene match: 6. The germline gives CDR1 SNHLY, CDR2 FYNNEI. The CDR3: CASSDLGTGREKLFF. The DNA for the CDR3 is TGTGCCAGCAGTGATTTAGGGACAGGGCGTGAAAAACTGTTTTTT.

The chain links TRBV6-4 to TRBJ2-1; TRBD2 agrees at 8 bases. Trimming took 4 bases from V and 6 from J; bases not matched to a gene: 8. The CDR3 loop spans 15 amino acids. Germline CDR1 MRHNA, CDR2 SNTAGT. The CDR3 protein is CASSVGGTSTNEQFF. The CDR3 DNA reads as TGTGCCAGCAGTGTAGGGGGGACTAGTACCAATGAGCAGTTCTTC.

The chain links TRBV5-5 to TRBJ2-1, with 9 positions matching TRBD2. This CDR3 spans 15 amino acids. Germline loops: CDR1 SGHKS, CDR2 YYEKEE (reference sequence). V was clipped by 2 bases and J by 5 bases; unmatched bases: 5. The DNA for the CDR3 is TGTGCCAGCAGCTTCCGGACTAGCGCCAACAATGAGCAGTTCTTC. Protein: CASSFRTSANNEQFF.

The chain combines TRBV27 with TRBJ1-5; unclear D gene. V was cut by 5 bases and J by 2 bases, with 16 bases left in between. This CDR3 region has 16 residues. The germline CDR1 and CDR2 sequences are MNHEY and SMNVEV (reference sequence). The CDR3 nucleotides read TGTGCCAGCAGTCCCGACATGGGCCGCGGCAATCAGCCCCAGCATTTT. Protein product: CASSPDMGRGNQPQHF.

This clone was seen a handful of times. The chain uses TRBV7-2 and TRBJ1-2; D unresolved. The CDR3 runs 12 residues. Germline loops: CDR1 SGHTA, CDR2 FQGNSA. V lost 5 bases to trimming and J lost 10 bases, with 14 bases between them. The CDR3 here is CASSRVRSDYTF. The CDR3 nucleotides are TGTGCCAGCAGCCGGGTCCGGTCTGACTACACCTTC.